The present T cell receptor beta chain was sequenced within a study of neurological immune-mediated disorders. There are many counts of this clonotype. Its antigen is undetermined. Notes on the study in general: The most TCR clonal expansion was seen in HTLV-1-associated myelopathy, and the least was seen in multiple sclerosis, which fell below healthy controls. No sharing of CDR3 amino acid sequences was observed among expanded clones across subjects, suggesting private repertoires in all groups.

There are 19 residues in the CDR3. CDR1 is SGHDN, CDR2 FVKESK, per germline. Trimming cost V 0 bases and J 3 bases; bases outside gene matches: 13. The cDNA was produced through 5'RACE with 10-nucleotide random UMIs. TCRdb itself ran the 5' RACE reads through MiXCR, one entry per CDR3 protein. Among 85,000 to 100,000 distinct CDR3 sequences listed, 3.5% were seen once. The chain links TRBV14 to TRBJ2-3, with 9 bases matching TRBD1. The sequenced sample was PBMCs. This clonotype was obtained from a woman aged 18 to 35 with multiple sclerosis. The CDR3: CASSQDWPHRDRVTDTQYF. The CDR3 DNA sequence: TGTGCCAGCAGCCAAGATTGGCCCCACCGGGACAGGGTGACAGATACGCAGTATTTT.